These T cell receptor beta chains were read from a single sample in a study of T cells in Graves' hyperthyroidism and ophthalmopathy. One entry per CDR3 protein, called by TCRdb with MiXCR from the multiplex PCR reads. The sample holds approximately 700,000 distinct CDR3 sequences, 45% seen once. The specimen sequenced was peripheral blood or thyroid tissue (not recorded which). The receptors shown here come from an adult man with Graves' disease, either hyperthyroidism or ophthalmopathy (not recorded which). Both conserved end residues are part of each CDR3. A D gene is named only where the DNA matches it firmly. For some rows the clone size is stated as once, few or many, or as a class when expanded; others skip it.

abundance: few; d_gene: NA; v_gene: TRBV7-2; j_gene: TRBJ2-5; CDR3nt: TGCGCCAGCAGCCAGACGCTCCCCGGACTAAAAGAGACCCAGTACTTC; CDR3aa: CASSQTLPGLKETQYF
abundance: NA; d_gene: NA; v_gene: TRBV7-2; j_gene: TRBJ2-7; CDR3nt: TGTGCCAGCAGCTTAGCGGTCACCTACGAGCAGTACTTC; CDR3aa: CASSLAVTYEQYF
abundance: NA; d_gene: TRBD1; v_gene: TRBV6-1; j_gene: TRBJ1-2; CDR3nt: TGTGCCGGCAGCGGGACAGGGGACTATGGCTACACCTTC; CDR3aa: CAGSGTGDYGYTF
abundance: few; d_gene: TRBD1; v_gene: TRBV20-1; j_gene: TRBJ1-6; CDR3nt: TGCAGTGCTAGAGTAGGACAGGGGAATTCACCCCTCCACTTT; CDR3aa: CSARVGQGNSPLHF
abundance: NA; d_gene: NA; v_gene: TRBV20-1; j_gene: TRBJ2-2; CDR3nt: TGCAGTGCTAGGGGGGCGGGGAGGGATAGCACCGGGGAGCTGTTTTTT; CDR3aa: CSARGAGRDSTGELFF
abundance: NA; d_gene: NA; v_gene: TRBV19; j_gene: TRBJ1-1; CDR3nt: TGTGCCAGTAAGGGGGGGGGCCGGTGGGACACTGAAGCTTTCTTT; CDR3aa: CASKGGGRWDTEAFF
abundance: NA; d_gene: NA; v_gene: TRBV10-3; j_gene: TRBJ1-5; CDR3nt: TGTGCCATCAGTGAAGAGCAGTGGGGGCACCAGCATTTT; CDR3aa: CAISEEQWGHQHF
abundance: NA; d_gene: NA; v_gene: TRBV12-3/TRBV12-4; j_gene: TRBJ1-1; CDR3nt: TGTGCCAGCAGCCCGGGATCGAGGACTGAAGCTTTCTTT; CDR3aa: CASSPGSRTEAFF
abundance: NA; d_gene: TRBD1; v_gene: TRBV13; j_gene: TRBJ1-1; CDR3nt: TGTGCCAGCAGCGACCAGGGGGCGAAGACTGAAGCTTTCTTT; CDR3aa: CASSDQGAKTEAFF
abundance: NA; d_gene: TRBD1; v_gene: TRBV6-6; j_gene: TRBJ1-5; CDR3nt: TGTGCCAGCAAGATACAGGGGGCGGCTCAGCCCCAGCATTTT; CDR3aa: CASKIQGAAQPQHF
abundance: NA; d_gene: NA; v_gene: TRBV5-1; j_gene: TRBJ1-5; CDR3nt: TGCGCCAGCAGCCCCGGGACACAGCCCCAGCATTTT; CDR3aa: CASSPGTQPQHF
abundance: few; d_gene: NA; v_gene: TRBV10-2; j_gene: TRBJ2-5; CDR3nt: TGCGCCAGCGGGGGAACACCCCTCCAAGAGACCCAGTACTTC; CDR3aa: CASGGTPLQETQYF
abundance: NA; d_gene: NA; v_gene: TRBV7-6; j_gene: TRBJ1-1; CDR3nt: TGTGCCAGCAGCCCACGACAGACCTTGAACACTGAAGCTTTCTTT; CDR3aa: CASSPRQTLNTEAFF
abundance: few; d_gene: NA; v_gene: TRBV7-9; j_gene: TRBJ1-2; CDR3nt: TGTGCCAGCAGCATAGATTTGGGGGGAGTCTATGGCTACACCTTC; CDR3aa: CASSIDLGGVYGYTF
abundance: NA; d_gene: NA; v_gene: TRBV4-1; j_gene: TRBJ1-2; CDR3nt: TGCGCCAGCAGCCAAGCCATCAACAGTGGGGTAGGCTACACCTTC; CDR3aa: CASSQAINSGVGYTF
abundance: few; d_gene: TRBD1; v_gene: TRBV6-5; j_gene: TRBJ2-5; CDR3nt: TGTGCCAGCAGTGCGGGACAGGGGGCGATACGTGAGACCCAGTACTTC; CDR3aa: CASSAGQGAIRETQYF
abundance: NA; d_gene: TRBD1; v_gene: TRBV5-5; j_gene: TRBJ2-7; CDR3nt: TGTGCCAGCAGCTACAGGGGGCTCGGGATGGAGCAGTACTTC; CDR3aa: CASSYRGLGMEQYF
abundance: NA; d_gene: TRBD1; v_gene: TRBV2; j_gene: TRBJ1-5; CDR3nt: TGTGCCAGCAGTGAAGGCCACAGGGGGAGTTCACCCCAGCATTTT; CDR3aa: CASSEGHRGSSPQHF
abundance: NA; d_gene: TRBD2; v_gene: TRBV25-1; j_gene: TRBJ2-3; CDR3nt: TGTGCCAGCACAGAGGCTAGCGGGGACAACACAGATACGCAGTATTTT; CDR3aa: CASTEASGDNTDTQYF
abundance: NA; d_gene: TRBD1; v_gene: TRBV7-9; j_gene: TRBJ1-4; CDR3nt: TGCGCCAGCAACCAGGACAGGGCTAATGAAAAACTGTTTTTT; CDR3aa: CASNQDRANEKLFF
abundance: NA; d_gene: NA; v_gene: TRBV7-6; j_gene: TRBJ1-1; CDR3nt: TGTGCCAGCAGCTTATTTGGGGGTCCCATGAACACTGAAGCTTTCTTT; CDR3aa: CASSLFGGPMNTEAFF
abundance: few; d_gene: NA; v_gene: TRBV9; j_gene: TRBJ1-6; CDR3nt: TGTGCCAGCAGCGTAGCCCCAGACTATAATTCACCCCTCCACTTT; CDR3aa: CASSVAPDYNSPLHF
abundance: NA; d_gene: TRBD1; v_gene: TRBV15; j_gene: TRBJ1-4; CDR3nt: TGTGCCACCAGGTCGGGACAGGGTGAAAAACTGTTTTTT; CDR3aa: CATRSGQGEKLFF
abundance: NA; d_gene: NA; v_gene: TRBV29-1; j_gene: TRBJ1-2; CDR3nt: TGCAGCTCTGTGGGTTCGGCTGGCTACACCTTC; CDR3aa: CSSVGSAGYTF
abundance: NA; d_gene: NA; v_gene: TRBV7-2; j_gene: TRBJ1-5; CDR3nt: TGTGCCAGCAGCTTTGGGATCACGAGGGATCAGCCCCAGCATTTT; CDR3aa: CASSFGITRDQPQHF
abundance: many; d_gene: NA; v_gene: TRBV15; j_gene: TRBJ1-1; CDR3nt: TGTGCCACCAGCAGGGGTCGGGGCACTGAAGCTTTCTTT; CDR3aa: CATSRGRGTEAFF
abundance: few; d_gene: NA; v_gene: TRBV19; j_gene: TRBJ2-7; CDR3nt: TGTGCCAGTAGTATTAGACCCTGGCAGTCCTACGAGCAGTACTTC; CDR3aa: CASSIRPWQSYEQYF
abundance: few; d_gene: NA; v_gene: TRBV7-3; j_gene: TRBJ1-2; CDR3nt: TGCGCCAGCAGCCAAGGACGGGGGGAATGGATGCGCTACACCTTC; CDR3aa: CASSQGRGEWMRYTF
abundance: NA; d_gene: NA; v_gene: TRBV6-5; j_gene: TRBJ1-4; CDR3nt: TGTGCCAGCTCCCGGGACCTGGGGGAAAAACTGTTTTTT; CDR3aa: CASSRDLGEKLFF
abundance: few; d_gene: TRBD1; v_gene: TRBV7-8; j_gene: TRBJ1-2; CDR3nt: TGTGCCAGCACCCAACCGGGACAGGGGGCCAGCTACACCTTC; CDR3aa: CASTQPGQGASYTF
abundance: many; d_gene: TRBD1; v_gene: TRBV24-1; j_gene: TRBJ1-1; CDR3nt: TGTGCCACAACGGACAGGAGCCGAATGAACACTGAAGCTTTCTTT; CDR3aa: CATTDRSRMNTEAFF
abundance: NA; d_gene: TRBD1; v_gene: TRBV9; j_gene: TRBJ1-2; CDR3nt: TGTGCCAGCAGCGTAGAGGCAGGGGGTGACCCCTATGGCTACACCTTC; CDR3aa: CASSVEAGGDPYGYTF
abundance: many; d_gene: NA; v_gene: TRBV6-1; j_gene: TRBJ1-4; CDR3nt: TGTGCCAGCAGTGAACTTGGGGGGAGACTGTTTTTT; CDR3aa: CASSELGGRLFF
abundance: many; d_gene: NA; v_gene: TRBV9; j_gene: TRBJ1-2; CDR3nt: TGTGCCAGCAGCGAGGGACTGGGCTATGGCTACACCTTC; CDR3aa: CASSEGLGYGYTF
abundance: NA; d_gene: NA; v_gene: TRBV25-1; j_gene: TRBJ2-5; CDR3nt: TGTGCCAGCAGGTCTAGCGAGTTCCAAGAGACCCAGTACTTC; CDR3aa: CASRSSEFQETQYF
abundance: NA; d_gene: TRBD1; v_gene: TRBV10-2; j_gene: TRBJ1-1; CDR3nt: TGCGCCAGCAGTGAGTTGTCAGGGACAGGGAACACTGAAGCTTTCTTT; CDR3aa: CASSELSGTGNTEAFF
abundance: NA; d_gene: NA; v_gene: TRBV7-9; j_gene: TRBJ1-1; CDR3nt: TGCGCCAGCAGCCAATGGGAGAACACTGAAGCTTTCTTT; CDR3aa: CASSQWENTEAFF
abundance: NA; d_gene: NA; v_gene: TRBV19; j_gene: TRBJ2-7; CDR3nt: TGTGCCAGTAGTATAGACGGGAGCAACGAGCAGTACTTC; CDR3aa: CASSIDGSNEQYF
abundance: NA; d_gene: NA; v_gene: TRBV10-3; j_gene: TRBJ2-5; CDR3nt: TGTGCCAGCTCACCACCGGCCGAGACCCAGTACTTC; CDR3aa: CASSPPAETQYF
abundance: NA; d_gene: TRBD1; v_gene: TRBV15; j_gene: TRBJ1-1; CDR3nt: TGTGCCACCAGCAGAGGGACCGGGACAGGGAACACTGAAGCTTTCTTT; CDR3aa: CATSRGTGTGNTEAFF
abundance: few; d_gene: NA; v_gene: TRBV19; j_gene: TRBJ2-2; CDR3nt: TGTGCCAGTAGTAACCAGGGGTCCACCGGGGAGCTGTTTTTT; CDR3aa: CASSNQGSTGELFF
abundance: NA; d_gene: TRBD1; v_gene: TRBV7-2; j_gene: TRBJ1-6; CDR3nt: TGCGCCAGCAGCCAAATGGAAGGATTGGAGGACAGGCGATTCCCCCTCCACTTT; CDR3aa: CASSQMEGLEDRRFPLHF
abundance: many; d_gene: TRBD1; v_gene: TRBV29-1; j_gene: TRBJ1-2; CDR3nt: TGCAGCGTAAAACCGGGACAGTATGGCTACACCTTC; CDR3aa: CSVKPGQYGYTF
abundance: NA; d_gene: NA; v_gene: TRBV6-5; j_gene: TRBJ1-5; CDR3nt: TGTGCCAGCAGTTACGGTCGAACAGATCAGCCCCAGCATTTT; CDR3aa: CASSYGRTDQPQHF
abundance: few; d_gene: NA; v_gene: TRBV4-1; j_gene: TRBJ1-2; CDR3nt: TGCGCCAGCAGCTTGCCCCCTCCGGGACCTACTCATGGCTACACCTTC; CDR3aa: CASSLPPPGPTHGYTF
abundance: NA; d_gene: NA; v_gene: TRBV7-9; j_gene: TRBJ1-1; CDR3nt: TGTGCCAGCAGCTTGGGTTTGGGCCCCGGGGACACTGAAGCTTTCTTT; CDR3aa: CASSLGLGPGDTEAFF
abundance: many; d_gene: NA; v_gene: TRBV7-2; j_gene: TRBJ2-6; CDR3nt: TGTGCCAGTACCACAGCAGGGTCTGGGGCCAACGTCCTGACTTTC; CDR3aa: CASTTAGSGANVLTF
abundance: few; d_gene: TRBD1; v_gene: TRBV12-3/TRBV12-4; j_gene: TRBJ1-1; CDR3nt: TGTGCCAGCAGCCTAGGACAGGGATCAGCTTTCTTT; CDR3aa: CASSLGQGSAFF
abundance: many; d_gene: NA; v_gene: TRBV20-1; j_gene: TRBJ1-2; CDR3nt: TGCAGTGCTTCCTTGCGGCAGGAGCACTATGGCTACACCTTC; CDR3aa: CSASLRQEHYGYTF
abundance: NA; d_gene: NA; v_gene: TRBV24-1; j_gene: TRBJ1-2; CDR3nt: TGTGCCACCAGGGGGAACTATGGCTACACCTTC; CDR3aa: CATRGNYGYTF
abundance: many; d_gene: NA; v_gene: TRBV7-9; j_gene: TRBJ1-1; CDR3nt: TGTGCCAGCAGCTTCAGGGCGGGTAACACTGAAGCTTTCTTT; CDR3aa: CASSFRAGNTEAFF
abundance: NA; d_gene: TRBD1; v_gene: TRBV24-1; j_gene: TRBJ2-5; CDR3nt: TGTGCCACCAGTGATCTTCCGGGACAGGGGGCTGAGACCCAGTACTTC; CDR3aa: CATSDLPGQGAETQYF
abundance: NA; d_gene: NA; v_gene: TRBV11-2; j_gene: TRBJ1-3; CDR3nt: TGTGCCAGCAGCTTACACACCGAAGGGGACCGCTCTGGAAACACCATATATTTT; CDR3aa: CASSLHTEGDRSGNTIYF
abundance: many; d_gene: NA; v_gene: TRBV29-1; j_gene: TRBJ1-1; CDR3nt: TGCAGCGTTGCGAGATGGAACACTGAAGCTTTCTTT; CDR3aa: CSVARWNTEAFF
abundance: many; d_gene: NA; v_gene: TRBV10-2; j_gene: TRBJ1-1; CDR3nt: TGCGCCAGCAGTGAGTCGAAGGGGGTGAACACTGAAGCTTTCTTT; CDR3aa: CASSESKGVNTEAFF